A selection of T cell receptor beta chains follows, all from one sample in a study of blood T cells in healthy people across ages. Each CDR3 protein gets one entry after TCRdb re-called the 5' RACE reads with MiXCR. The table shows more than 900,000 distinct CDR3 sequences, with about 27% occurring only once. This sample also appeared in a second study, on T cells of mothers and their children.

Specimen: blood. These receptors were taken from a woman aged 40 to 49 in good health. The CDR3 runs from the conserved cysteine through the conserved F or W. The D gene is left open where the match is weak. Size values are once, few and many counts, or a class for expanded clones, and some rows have none.

>NA|TRBJ2-1|NA|TRBV7-2
TGTGCCAGCAGCTTAGGTCTAGCGAGGGCCGAGCAGTTCTTC
CASSLGLARAEQFF
>few|TRBJ2-3|TRBD1|TRBV27
TGTGCCAGCAGTCTGTCGGACAGGGGAAACACAGATACGCAGTATTTT
CASSLSDRGNTDTQYF
>once|TRBJ2-6|NA|TRBV20-1
TGCAGTGCTCCTGACAGGAGGGTGCCTGGGGCCAACGTCCTGACTTTC
CSAPDRRVPGANVLTF
>NA|TRBJ2-2|NA|TRBV5-6
TGTGCCAGCAGACTTTACGGCGGGGAGCTGTTTTTT
CASRLYGGELFF
>few|TRBJ1-5|NA|TRBV6-6
TGTGCCAGCAGCCAACCGGGACTAGGGGGTCAGCCCCAGCATTTT
CASSQPGLGGQPQHF
>many|TRBJ2-1|NA|TRBV29-1
TGCAGCGTCGGATCCGGAACCGGCTCCTACAATGAGCAGTTCTTC
CSVGSGTGSYNEQFF
>NA|TRBJ1-4|NA|TRBV7-2
TGTGCCAGCAGGCCGGGGGTCGGTGCAACTAATGAAAAACTGTTTTTT
CASRPGVGATNEKLFF
>many|TRBJ2-7|NA|TRBV28
TGTGCCAGCAGTTCTTTGACAAACTACGAGCAGTACTTC
CASSSLTNYEQYF
>many|TRBJ2-1|NA|TRBV7-2
TGTGCCAGCAGCGCGGGACAGTTGAATGAGCAGTTCTTC
CASSAGQLNEQFF
>few|TRBJ2-5|TRBD2|TRBV7-9
TGTGCCAGCATCATCCTCGGGGGGAAAGAGACCCAGTACTTC
CASIILGGKETQYF
>many|TRBJ2-1|NA|TRBV5-1
TGCGCCAGCAGCCCAGAGGGCGGGGTCTACAATGAGCAGTTCTTC
CASSPEGGVYNEQFF
>many|TRBJ2-1|NA|TRBV5-1
TGCGCCAGCAGCTTGGCCAAAGAAGGGGCTCCGGATGAGCAGTTCTTC
CASSLAKEGAPDEQFF
>few|TRBJ1-2|NA|TRBV5-1
TGCGCCAGCAGCTTGATAGGGGAGGATGGCTACACCTTC
CASSLIGEDGYTF
>few|TRBJ1-4|NA|TRBV7-2
TGTGCCAGCAGCTTAGATCCTGTCGTGGGGGCAAAACTGTTTTTT
CASSLDPVVGAKLFF
>few|TRBJ2-7|TRBD1|TRBV5-1
TGCGCCAGCAGGGAGGACAGGGGATTCTCCTACGAGCAGTACTTC
CASREDRGFSYEQYF
>many|TRBJ2-7|NA|TRBV5-1
TGCGCCAGCAGCTTGGGCGAGACAAGCTCCTACGAGCAGTACTTC
CASSLGETSSYEQYF
>NA|TRBJ1-2|NA|TRBV28
TGTGCCAGCAGTGCGGGGGGAGACTATGGCTACACCTTC
CASSAGGDYGYTF
>many|TRBJ2-1|NA|TRBV7-2
TGTGCCAGCAGCTTATACGGGTACAATGAGCAGTTCTTC
CASSLYGYNEQFF
>many|TRBJ2-1|NA|TRBV6-6
TGTGCCAGCACCCAGGACTCCTACAATGAGCAGTTCTTC
CASTQDSYNEQFF
>many|TRBJ2-1|NA|TRBV18
TGTGCCAGCTCTCCCCGGGACAATGAGCAGTTCTTC
CASSPRDNEQFF
>many|TRBJ2-7|TRBD1|TRBV2
TGTGCCAGCAGTGAACGGACAGGGAGCTACGAGCAGTACTTC
CASSERTGSYEQYF
>NA|TRBJ2-7|NA|TRBV2
TGTGCCAGCAGTGACCGGACACCGCTCTCCTACGAGCAGTACTTC
CASSDRTPLSYEQYF
>NA|TRBJ2-5|NA|TRBV14
TGTGCCAGCAGCGCCCAGCAAAAAGCTTATGGGGAGACCCAGTACTTC
CASSAQQKAYGETQYF
>many|TRBJ2-5|NA|TRBV7-2
TGTGCCAGCAGCTCTTCGGTCATGAGCAGGGTGGGGGGAGAGACCCAGTACTTC
CASSSSVMSRVGGETQYF
>NA|TRBJ2-7|TRBD2|TRBV12-3/TRBV12-4
TGTGCCAGCAGTTCGCCTAAGTGGGGCCGGGACTACCTCTCCTACGAGCAGTACTTC
CASSSPKWGRDYLSYEQYF
>few|TRBJ1-1|TRBD1|TRBV7-6
TGTGCCAGCAGCCCGAACAGGGGAGGGTACCCTGAAGCTTTCTTT
CASSPNRGGYPEAFF
>NA|TRBJ2-5|NA|TRBV24-1
TGTGCCACCAGTGCACAGGCTCACCAAGAGACCCAGTACTTC
CATSAQAHQETQYF
>NA|TRBJ2-1|NA|TRBV28
TGTGCCAGCAGTTTCGGCAGGGGTTTAGGTGAGCAGTTCTTC
CASSFGRGLGEQFF
>NA|TRBJ2-5|NA|TRBV5-1
TGCGCCAGCAGCTTGATCCAGGGATACAATGAGCAGTACTTC
CASSLIQGYNEQYF
>NA|TRBJ1-3|NA|TRBV5-1
TGCGCCAGCAGCTCGCGGGGAGACACCATATATTTT
CASSSRGDTIYF
>few|TRBJ1-5|NA|TRBV7-2
TGTGCCAGCAGCTTAGGAGGGAGCAGGGCGCTTAAGGGGCCCCAGCATTTT
CASSLGGSRALKGPQHF
>many|TRBJ2-5|NA|TRBV28
TGTGCCAGCAGTTTATCATTACAGACCCAAGAGACCCAGTACTTC
CASSLSLQTQETQYF
>few|TRBJ1-4|NA|TRBV6-5
TGTGCCAGCAGTTATGACAGCGCTCCGGAAAAACTGTTTTTT
CASSYDSAPEKLFF
>many|TRBJ2-7|TRBD1|TRBV7-9
TGTGCCAGCAGCCAAACAGGGGGCTCCTACGAGCAGTACTTC
CASSQTGGSYEQYF
>many|TRBJ2-7|TRBD1|TRBV20-1
TGCAGTGCCCATAGGACAGGGGGTTACGAGCAGTACTTC
CSAHRTGGYEQYF
>few|TRBJ2-2|NA|TRBV5-1
TGCGCCAGCAGCTTAACCGGCCCACGTCACGGGGAGCTGTTTTTT
CASSLTGPRHGELFF
>NA|TRBJ2-1|TRBD2|TRBV30
TGTGCCTGGAGTGTACGAGTCGGAGTGCGGACTAGCGGGGGGGCCGGCAATGAGCAGTTCTTC
CAWSVRVGVRTSGGAGNEQFF
>many|TRBJ2-7|TRBD2|TRBV19
TGTGCCAGTAGTTCCGGGGACTATCGAAGCCACGAGCAGTACTTC
CASSSGDYRSHEQYF
>few|TRBJ2-5|NA|TRBV6-5
TGTGCCAGCAGTTACACCTTGGGAGAGACCCAGTACTTC
CASSYTLGETQYF
>NA|TRBJ2-7|TRBD1|TRBV14
TGTGCCAGCAGCAGCCTGACAGGGGACTCCTACGAGCAGTACTTC
CASSSLTGDSYEQYF
>NA|TRBJ2-5|NA|TRBV20-1
TGCAGTACTAGCCACAGGGATGGGGAGCAGTACTTC
CSTSHRDGEQYF
>NA|TRBJ1-2|NA|TRBV12-3/TRBV12-4
TGTGCCAGCAGTTGGCAGGGACTGGCTGGCTACACCTTC
CASSWQGLAGYTF
>few|TRBJ2-7|TRBD1|TRBV5-1
TGCGCCAGCAATTACGGACAGGGGGCTTACGAGCAGTACTTC
CASNYGQGAYEQYF
>few|TRBJ2-7|TRBD1|TRBV5-5
TGTGCCAGCAGTCCTTGGACAGGGGCCTACGAGCAGTACTTC
CASSPWTGAYEQYF
>NA|TRBJ1-1|TRBD1|TRBV12-3/TRBV12-4
TGTGCCAGCAGTTTAAGCTACAGGGGGGCGACTGAAGCTTTCTTT
CASSLSYRGATEAFF
>NA|TRBJ2-3|NA|TRBV7-2
TGTGCCAGCAAACAAGCCTGGGGGCCGAGAACGCAGTATTTT
CASKQAWGPRTQYF
>few|TRBJ2-5|NA|TRBV24-1
TGTGCCACCGGCGCCTTCTGGGGGGAGAGGCAAGAGACCCAGTACTTC
CATGAFWGERQETQYF
>once|TRBJ1-2|NA|TRBV6-5
TGTGCCAGCAGTACTCGCGACCGACAGAAAAATAACTATGGCTACACCTTC
CASSTRDRQKNNYGYTF
>few|TRBJ2-3|NA|TRBV20-1
TGCAGTGCCCGGGGCCGCGGCACAGATACGCAGTATTTT
CSARGRGTDTQYF
>few|TRBJ1-6|NA|TRBV12-3/TRBV12-4
TGTGCCAGCAGTTTGGCCGGGGCTAGTTCACCCCTCCACTTT
CASSLAGASSPLHF
>NA|TRBJ2-1|NA|TRBV6-4
TGTGCCAGCAGTGACTCTCATGAGCAGTTCTTC
CASSDSHEQFF
>NA|TRBJ2-7|TRBD2|TRBV20-1
TGCAGTGCTCCCTCGAGAGCGGGGAATGTCTACGGGCAGTACTTC
CSAPSRAGNVYGQYF